This is a list of T cell receptor beta chains from one sample in a study of regulatory dendritic cells for organ transplantation. Sequenced by immunoSEQ multiplex PCR; TCRdb stores in-frame clones only, minus some. The repertoire holds under 35,000 clones, about 89% seen once, with more than 0.055% in the top ten. Sequencing input: naive CD4+ T cells from blood. These TCRs come from a human donor in good health. Each CDR3 is given with its conserved first and last residue. A D gene is named only where the DNA matches it firmly. The size of a clone is reported for some rows only, either as once, few or many, or as a class for expanded clones.

V	D	size	J	CDR3	DNA
TRBV9	.	.	TRBJ1-1	CASKKDNRNTEAFF	TGTGCCAGCAAAAAAGACAACCGGAACACTGAAGCTTTCTTT
TRBV7-9	.	.	TRBJ2-7	CASSRRDGYEQYF	TGTGCCAGCAGCCGCCGGGACGGCTACGAGCAGTACTTC
TRBV5-1	.	.	TRBJ2-1	CASSFGGLNNEQFF	TGCGCCAGCAGCTTCGGAGGGTTAAACAATGAGCAGTTCTTC
TRBV18	TRBD2	.	TRBJ2-3	CASSPLGTSGTNTDTQYF	TGTGCCAGCTCACCATTAGGGACTAGCGGGACGAACACAGATACGCAGTATTTT
TRBV21-1	.	.	TRBJ1-2	CASSMGVGQGPNYGYTF	TGTGCCAGCAGCATGGGAGTTGGACAGGGGCCTAACTATGGCTACACCTTC
TRBV30	.	.	TRBJ1-6	CAWSAAPTVGFDSPLHF	TGTGCCTGGAGTGCGGCGCCCACGGTGGGGTTTGATTCACCCCTCCACTTT
TRBV7-6	.	.	TRBJ2-2	CASSLVRGTPTGELFF	TGTGCCAGCAGCTTAGTACGGGGGACTCCCACCGGGGAGCTGTTTTTT
TRBV6-4	.	.	TRBJ2-5	CASSDIQGFQKTQYF	TGTGCCAGCAGTGACATACAGGGTTTCCAAAAGACCCAGTACTTC
TRBV18	TRBD2	.	TRBJ2-7	CASSPGGYEQYF	TGTGCCAGCTCACCGGGAGGGTACGAGCAGTACTTC
TRBV7-2	.	once	TRBJ2-1	CASSSVDLGTNEQFF	TGTGCCAGCAGCTCCGTCGATTTAGGGACTAATGAGCAGTTCTTC
TRBV2	TRBD1	.	TRBJ1-5	CAGGGQGVNSNQPQHF	TGTGCCGGAGGGGGACAGGGGGTAAATAGCAATCAGCCCCAGCATTTT
TRBV18	TRBD2	.	TRBJ2-2	CASSPTYPGTSGRNTGELFF	TGTGCCAGCTCACCGACCTACCCCGGGACTAGCGGGAGGAACACCGGGGAGCTGTTTTTT
TRBV7-8	.	.	TRBJ1-1	CASSLYRADKAFF	TGTGCCAGCAGCTTATATAGGGCTGACAAAGCTTTCTTT
TRBV28	.	.	TRBJ1-3	CASTPPGPRNTIYF	TGTGCCAGCACTCCCCCGGGACCTCGGAACACCATATATTTT
TRBV10-1	.	few	TRBJ1-1	CASSDPTENTEAFF	TGCGCCAGCAGTGACCCGACTGAGAACACTGAAGCTTTCTTT
TRBV18	.	.	TRBJ1-2	CASSPPSPNYGYTF	TGTGCCAGCTCACCACCATCGCCGAACTATGGCTACACCTTC
TRBV19	.	.	TRBJ1-5	CASSIGYPALSNQPQHF	TGTGCCAGTAGTATAGGATACCCCGCGCTTAGCAATCAGCCCCAGCATTTT
TRBV2	.	few	TRBJ2-7	CASSAEVWGYEQYF	TGTGCCAGCAGTGCGGAAGTTTGGGGCTACGAGCAGTACTTC
TRBV25-1	.	.	TRBJ2-5	CASSEYNVETQYF	TGTGCCAGCAGTGAATATAACGTTGAGACCCAGTACTTC
TRBV30	TRBD2	.	TRBJ2-2	CARTSGWNTGELFF	TGTGCCCGGACTAGCGGATGGAACACCGGGGAGCTGTTTTTT
TRBV29-1	.	.	TRBJ1-4	CSVDREEKLFF	TGCAGCGTTGACAGGGAGGAAAAACTGTTTTTT
TRBV2	.	.	TRBJ1-6	CASSRENNSPLHF	TGTGCCAGCAGCCGGGAGAATAATTCACCCCTCCACTTT
TRBV7-2	TRBD1	.	TRBJ1-4	CASSLALGTGTGLFF	TGTGCCAGCAGCTTAGCCCTCGGGACAGGGACCGGCCTGTTTTTT
TRBV29-1	TRBD2	once	TRBJ2-7	CSVEGFTSGNSYEQYF	TGCAGCGTTGAAGGTTTTACTAGCGGGAACTCCTACGAGCAGTACTTC
TRBV2	.	.	TRBJ1-1	CASSYNSGIMNTEAFF	TGTGCCAGCAGTTACAACAGTGGAATTATGAACACTGAAGCTTTCTTT
TRBV2	.	.	TRBJ2-2	CASSEEWGNTGELFF	TGTGCCAGCAGTGAAGAGTGGGGGAACACCGGGGAGCTGTTTTTT
TRBV10-1	.	.	TRBJ2-7	CASSESTGRREQYF	TGCGCCAGCAGTGAGTCGACCGGTAGGCGCGAGCAGTACTTC
TRBV7-2	.	.	TRBJ2-5	CASSYGGTQETQYF	TGTGCCAGCAGCTACGGGGGTACCCAAGAGACCCAGTACTTC
TRBV30	.	.	TRBJ2-7	CAWSSQEFYEQYF	TGTGCCTGGAGTTCCCAGGAATTCTACGAGCAGTACTTC
TRBV7-2	TRBD1	.	TRBJ2-7	CASSLESWGTGGYEQYF	TGTGCCAGCAGCCTAGAGAGCTGGGGGACAGGGGGCTACGAGCAGTACTTC